The 3 T cell receptor beta chains presented below share a single source sample, sequenced in a study of cytomegalovirus exposure and HLA in healthy donors (dated by TCRdb to the late 2010s). The library was prepared using the immunoSEQ multiplex PCR assay. A mixture of 60 forward primers for TCR Vbeta segments and 13 reverse primers for TCR Jbeta segments was used in the multiplex PCR. The clones in this table, taken by TCRdb from immuneACCESS, are in-frame only. Not every clone is retained; where verified, under half of the shortfall comes from an unresolved V gene, and the cause of the rest is unknown. In this sample the table shows approximately 170,000 clones, 75% to 90% of which occur a single time. The ten largest clones take up roughly 2% of the sample. Sample: PBMCs. The receptor source for this set is a human donor in good health.

This chain connects TRBV7-2 to TRBJ2-2; D unclear. The V gene lost 5 bases and the J gene lost 6 bases, with 7 bases spanning the gap. CDR3 length: 12 residues. CDR1 SGHTA and CDR2 FQGNSA come from the germline V gene. The DNA of the CDR3 is TGTGCCAGCAGCCTCCTTTCCGGGGAGCTGTTTTTT. The encoded protein is CASSLLSGELFF. Full variable domain (rest looked up from reference TRBV7-2 and TRBJ2-2): GAGVSQSPSNKVTEKGKDVELRCDPISGHTALYWYRQSLGQGLEFLIYFQGNSAPDKSGLPSDRFSAERTGGSVSTLTIQRTQQEDSAVYLCASSLLSGELFFGEGSRLTVL.

V and J are TRBV7-9 and TRBJ1-2, with 8 positions matching TRBD1. The ends lost 1 base at V and 7 bases at J; junction bases unmatched: 5. The CDR3 extends over 14 amino acids. From germline, CDR1 is SEHNR and CDR2 FQNEAQ (reference sequence). This CDR3 is CASSLEDRVSGYTF. In nucleotides, the CDR3 is TGTGCCAGCAGCTTAGAGGACAGGGTGTCTGGCTACACCTTC.

The V call is TRBV2, the J call TRBJ2-7, with a weak D call TRBD2 (6 bases). The CDR3 is 12 residues long. Trimming pared 6 bases from V and 8 bases from J, leaving 14 bases between. The germline CDR1 and CDR2 sequences are SNHLY and FYNNEI. In DNA form, the CDR3 reads TGTGCCAGCAGGGAGGGGACTCGCAAGCAGTACTTC. Its translation: CASREGTRKQYF.